This T cell receptor (beta chain) was documented in a study of T cells after yellow fever vaccination. As for the study in general: When fractions had low cell numbers, they were prepared with SMART-Seq v4 Ultra Low Input.

A word on this clonotype: Its matching antigen is unknown.

Universal primer sites and UMIs were introduced during 5'RACE template-switching synthesis of TCR cDNA. MiXCR was run by TCRdb on the 5' RACE reads, yielding one entry per CDR3 protein. The sample has approximately 510,000 distinct CDR3 sequences, roughly a fifth seen once. Overall study results and limits: Re-detected after boosting: most primary clones, about 96% of CD4 and less than 90% of CD8. Researchers noted that a small share of clonotypes showed up in both CD4 and CD8 compartments.

The CDR3 is 16 residues long. V was cut by 0 bases and J by 6 bases, with 14 bases left in between. The germline gives CDR1 LGHNT, CDR2 FRNRAP. This clonotype was obtained from a man aged 18-30 years who received the YFV17D yellow fever vaccine. This chain joins TRBV12-5 and TRBJ2-2; tentatively, D is TRBD1 (6 bases). The input for sequencing was PBMCs, taken less than 25 days after the first yellow fever vaccination. Here the CDR3 reads CASGLVSGTIPGELFF. CDR3 nucleotide sequence: TGTGCTAGTGGTTTGGTCTCAGGGACAATTCCCGGGGAGCTGTTTTTT.